Presented here are 8 T cell receptor beta chains from one specimen sequenced in a study of T cell responses to AZD1222 COVID-19 vaccine. Sequenced by immunoSEQ multiplex PCR; TCRdb stores in-frame clones only, minus some. The table shows roughly 120,000 clones, with about nine tenths occurring only once. Material: peripheral blood, obtained on day 0 of AZD1222 vaccination. The receptors shown here come from an adult in good health.

The chain is built from TRBV2 and TRBJ2-3; tentative D call: TRBD2 (6 bases). The CDR3 is 22 residues long. CDR1 is SNHLY and CDR2 is FYNNEI in the germline V gene. Trimming took off 5 bases at V and 0 bases at J, with 33 bases between the two ends. For the CDR3, the DNA is TGTGCCAGCAGTACTAACACGAACGAGATCGACCCTCGGGAGACTAGCACAGATACGCAGTATTTT. Amino acid sequence: CASSTNTNEIDPRETSTDTQYF.

The chain combines TRBV6-5 with TRBJ1-2; weak D call: TRBD1 (5 bases). The CDR3 loop spans 15 amino acids. The germline CDR1 and CDR2 sequences are MNHEY and SVGAGI. V lost 8 bases and J 8 bases, leaving 24 bases between the germline ends. Here the CDR3 DNA reads TGTGCCAGCCAGGTGGGGGGACCCATTCCGAGAGGCTACACCTTC. As protein: CASQVGGPIPRGYTF.

The chain combines TRBV7-9 with TRBJ1-6, with D unclear. Between the trimmed V and J ends, which lost 4 bases and 4 bases, there was a span of 14 bases. The CDR3 loop spans 16 amino acids. From germline, CDR1 is SEHNR and CDR2 FQNEAQ (reference sequence). The CDR3 sequence is CASSYDRGIYNSPLHF. The CDR3 coding sequence is TGTGCCAGCAGCTACGACCGAGGAATTTATAATTCACCCCTCCACTTT.

The chain has TRBV7-2 and TRBJ2-5, with 11 bases aligning to TRBD2. Germline CDR1 and CDR2: SGHTA and FQGNSA. V dropped 4 bases and J dropped 9; count of bases not matched to a gene: 16. The CDR3 is 17 residues long. CDR3 DNA sequence: TGTGCCAGCAGCTCGATCCTAACTAGCGGGGGTTCGAGGGCCCAGTACTTC. Protein sequence: CASSSILTSGGSRAQYF.

The chain employs TRBV27 and TRBJ1-6; D unclear. The CDR3 runs 17 residues. Germline assignment: CDR1 MNHEY and CDR2 SMNVEV (reference sequence). Trimming removed 5 bases from V and 1 base from J, with 15 bases in between. The CDR3 DNA reads as TGTGCCAGCAGTCAGGCGGTCTACAAGTCCTATAATTCACCCCTCCACTTT. It yields the protein CASSQAVYKSYNSPLHF.

The chain is built from TRBV5-1 and TRBJ2-5; the match to TRBD1 covers 9 bases. The V gene end was trimmed by 1 base and the J gene end by 3 bases; junction bases not matched to a gene: 7. The CDR3 extends over 16 amino acids. The germline CDR1 and CDR2 sequences are SGHRS and YFSETQ. CDR3 loop: CASSLKTGGREETQYF. In DNA, the CDR3 is TGCGCCAGCAGCTTGAAGACAGGGGGGAGGGAAGAGACCCAGTACTTC.

The CDR3 region is CASSQAAGTDYSNQPQHF. For the CDR3, the DNA is TGTGCCAGCAGCCAAGCCGCCGGGACAGATTATAGCAATCAGCCCCAGCATTTT. This chain connects TRBV3-1 (or the pseudogene TRBV3-2) to TRBJ1-5, with 7 bases matching TRBD1. CDR1 and CDR2 (germline): LGHDT, YNNKEL (reference sequence). The trim removed 1 base at V and 0 bases at J, leaving 9 bases unmatched. The CDR3 is 18 amino acids.

The rearrangement uses TRBV7-2 and TRBJ1-3; D is perhaps TRBD1 (6 bases). The CDR3 has 16 amino acids. The V gene lost 4 bases and the J gene lost 3 bases, with 16 bases spanning the gap. CDR1 SGHTA and CDR2 FQGNSA come from the germline V gene. CDR3 in DNA: TGTGCCAGCAGCTACTATGGGGGGCAAGGTGGAAACACCATATATTTT. Its protein is CASSYYGGQGGNTIYF. Using reference TRBV7-2 and TRBJ1-3 for the parts outside the CDR3, the full variable domain is GAGVSQSPSNKVTEKGKDVELRCDPISGHTALYWYRQSLGQGLEFLIYFQGNSAPDKSGLPSDRFSAERTGGSVSTLTIQRTQQEDSAVYLCASSYYGGQGGNTIYFGEGSWLTVV.